This T cell receptor beta chain was found in a study of brain T cells in children with intractable seizures (dated by TCRdb to the early 2020s). About the investigation overall: As a first screen for immune gene transcripts, resected brain tissue from 53 pediatric epilepsy surgery cases was run on a NanoString immunology panel. Among the roughly twelve selected surgery cases, pre-surgery blood was additionally sequenced for eight, leaving four cases with brain tissue only.

What this sample's time point label stands for: blood from clinic visit 5 months post-surgery; TSC patient then seizure free. The surgery cases that showed the highest brain T cell transcript signatures were chosen for TCR beta chain sequencing of brain tissue, and of blood when it was available. Prior to surgery, the patients had been treated with at least one anti-epileptic drug. TCR-sequenced patients were children with drug-resistant epilepsy due to tuberous sclerosis complex, focal cortical dysplasia, Rasmussen encephalitis or hemimegalencephaly. The Monarch genomic DNA purification kit was used to extract bulk genomic DNA from unsorted brain tissue and whole blood. CDR1 and CDR2, per the germline V gene, are KGHSH and LQKENI. The CDR3, cysteine through phenylalanine, is 13 amino acids long. Of the read, only the CDR3 DNA is kept; its 39 bases are in frame from base 1. V is reduced by 3 bases and J by 4 bases, leaving a spacing of 6 bases between them.

Regarding this clone: Its specific antigen is unknown. Nothing much larger sits one base from this clone, and base qualities are not available.

Beyond this particular receptor, the publication reports: Sequencing depth differed between pre- and post-surgery blood, so clones missing from the pre-surgery sample may reflect undersampling. Viral specificity was inferred solely from CDR3 sequence similarity, and the HCMV serostatus of the patients was not known.

The immunoSEQ assay was used to generate TCR beta chain sequences from genomic DNA. The study's processing was this. CDR3 sequences that did not begin with the conserved framework cysteine at position 104 were removed by hand. Clonality was calculated as one minus the normalized Shannon's Diversity Index, with values ranging from 0 (maximal diversity) to 1 (oligoclonal). To check whether a given CDR3 had different frequencies in two samples, for example brain versus blood, chi-squared comparison-of-proportions tests were used. Public clonotypes were found by searching immuneACCESS, and the VDJdb browser was used to assess similarity to known antiviral clonotypes. As stored in TCRdb, this immuneACCESS dataset retains in-frame rearrangements with V and J assigned. A fraction of the clones does not appear; measured against another copy, unresolved V genes explain less than half of the discrepancy, and the remainder lacks a known reason. V, J and clone size reflect that table, while D and trimming were determined from the DNA. This sample gives 340,000 or so clones in total; about 93% of them show up just once. The ten largest clones capture under 7% of the sample.

This specimen consisted of peripheral blood, obtained more than 4 months after surgery. The sequence links TRBV18 to TRBJ2-2, and possibly TRBD1, on 5 matching bases. This clonotype was sampled from a boy less than two years old with tuberous sclerosis and intractable seizures. The DNA sequence follows: TGTGCCAGCTCACCGACAGTCACCGGGGAGCTGTTTTTT. Translated, this is CASSPTVTGELFF.